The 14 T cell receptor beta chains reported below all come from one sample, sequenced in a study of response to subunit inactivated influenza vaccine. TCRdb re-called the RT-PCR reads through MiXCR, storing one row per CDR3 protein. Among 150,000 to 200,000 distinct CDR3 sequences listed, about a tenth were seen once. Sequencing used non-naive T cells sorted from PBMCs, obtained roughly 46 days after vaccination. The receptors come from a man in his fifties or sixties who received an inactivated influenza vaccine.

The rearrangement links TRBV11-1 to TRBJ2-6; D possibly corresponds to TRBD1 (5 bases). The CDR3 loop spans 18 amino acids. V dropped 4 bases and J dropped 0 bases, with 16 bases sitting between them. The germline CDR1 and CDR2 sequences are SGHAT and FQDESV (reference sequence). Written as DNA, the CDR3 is TGTGCCAGCAGCTGTATCAGGGCGAGTAGCTCTGGGGCCAACGTCCTGACTTTC. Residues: CASSCIRASSSGANVLTF. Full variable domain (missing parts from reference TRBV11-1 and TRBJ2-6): EAEVAQSPRYKITEKSQAVAFWCDPISGHATLYWYRQILGQGPELLVQFQDESVVDDSQLPKDRFSAERLKGVDSTLKIQPAELGDSAMYLCASSCIRASSSGANVLTFGAGSRLTVL.

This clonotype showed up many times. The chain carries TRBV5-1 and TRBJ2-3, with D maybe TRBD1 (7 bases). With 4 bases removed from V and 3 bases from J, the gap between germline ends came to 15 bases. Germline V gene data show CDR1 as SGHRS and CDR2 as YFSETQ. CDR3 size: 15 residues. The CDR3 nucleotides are TGCGCCAGCAGCCCGGGGGACAGTAAAACAGATACGCAGTATTTT. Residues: CASSPGDSKTDTQYF. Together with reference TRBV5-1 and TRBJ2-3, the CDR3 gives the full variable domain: KAGVTQTPRYLIKTRGQQVTLSCSPISGHRSVSWYQQTPGQGLQFLFEYFSETQRNKGNFPGRFSGRQFSNSRSEMNVSTLELGDSALYLCASSPGDSKTDTQYFGPGTRLTVL.

CDR3 protein: CASSVGGKTNTEAFF. CDR3 nucleotide sequence: TGTGCCAGCAGCGTAGGTGGGAAGACCAACACTGAAGCTTTCTTT. The rearrangement joins TRBV9 to TRBJ1-1; no reliable D call. The V end was cut by 0 bases, the J end by 2 bases, with 11 bases between. The CDR3 is 15 residues long. The germline gives CDR1 SGDLS, CDR2 YYNGEE.

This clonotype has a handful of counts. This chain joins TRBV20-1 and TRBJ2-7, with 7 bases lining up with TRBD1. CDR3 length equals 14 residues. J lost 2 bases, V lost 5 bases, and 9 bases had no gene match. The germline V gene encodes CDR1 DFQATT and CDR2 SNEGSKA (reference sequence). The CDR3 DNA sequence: TGCAGTGCTCGGGACAGTTTGGCAGCCTACGAGCAGTACTTC. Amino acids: CSARDSLAAYEQYF.

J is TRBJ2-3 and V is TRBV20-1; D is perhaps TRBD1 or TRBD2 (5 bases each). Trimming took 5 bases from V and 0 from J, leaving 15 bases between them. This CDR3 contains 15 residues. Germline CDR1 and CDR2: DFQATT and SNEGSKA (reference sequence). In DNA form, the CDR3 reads TGCAGTGCTGGGGGACGGCTAGCAAGCACAGATACGCAGTATTTT. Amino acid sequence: CSAGGRLASTDTQYF.

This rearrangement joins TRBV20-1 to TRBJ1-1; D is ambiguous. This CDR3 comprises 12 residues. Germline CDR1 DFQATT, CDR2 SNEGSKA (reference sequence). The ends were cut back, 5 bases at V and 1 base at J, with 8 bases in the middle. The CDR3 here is CSAGSRNTEAFF. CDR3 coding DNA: TGCAGTGCTGGGTCGCGGAACACTGAAGCTTTCTTT.

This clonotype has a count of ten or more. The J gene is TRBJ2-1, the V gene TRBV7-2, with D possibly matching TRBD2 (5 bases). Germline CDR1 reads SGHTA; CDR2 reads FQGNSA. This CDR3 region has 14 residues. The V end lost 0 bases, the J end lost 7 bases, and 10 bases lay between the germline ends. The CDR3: CASSLASERNEQFF. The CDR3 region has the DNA TGTGCCAGCAGCTTAGCTAGCGAGAGGAATGAGCAGTTCTTC.

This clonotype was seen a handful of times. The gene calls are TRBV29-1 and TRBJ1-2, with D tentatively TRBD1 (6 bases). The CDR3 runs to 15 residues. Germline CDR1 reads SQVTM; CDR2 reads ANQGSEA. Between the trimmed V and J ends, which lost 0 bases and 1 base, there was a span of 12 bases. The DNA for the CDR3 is TGCAGCGTTGAAGACCGGGACAATTTTAACTATGGCTACACCTTC. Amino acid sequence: CSVEDRDNFNYGYTF. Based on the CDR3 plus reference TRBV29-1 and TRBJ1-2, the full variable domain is SAVISQKPSRDICQRGTSLTIQCQVDSQVTMMFWYRQQPGQSLTLIATANQGSEATYESGFVIDKFPISRPNLTFSTLTVSNMSPEDSSIYLCSVEDRDNFNYGYTFGSGTRLTVV.

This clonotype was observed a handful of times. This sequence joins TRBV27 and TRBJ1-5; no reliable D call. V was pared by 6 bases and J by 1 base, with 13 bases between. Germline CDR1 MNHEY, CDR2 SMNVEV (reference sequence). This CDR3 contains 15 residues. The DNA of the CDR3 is TGTGCCAGCAGAGACGGCCCGTCGAGCAATCAGCCCCAGCATTTT. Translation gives CASRDGPSSNQPQHF.

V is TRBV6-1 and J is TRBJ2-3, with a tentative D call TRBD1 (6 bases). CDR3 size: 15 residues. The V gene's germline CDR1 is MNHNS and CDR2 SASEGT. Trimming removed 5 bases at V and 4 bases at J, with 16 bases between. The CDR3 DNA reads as TGTGCCAGCAGTCCCCGAAACAGGGCTCCAGATACGCAGTATTTT. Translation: CASSPRNRAPDTQYF.

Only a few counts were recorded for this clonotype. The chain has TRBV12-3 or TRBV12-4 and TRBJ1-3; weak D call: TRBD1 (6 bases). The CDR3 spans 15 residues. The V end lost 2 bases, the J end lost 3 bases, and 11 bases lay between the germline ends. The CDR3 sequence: CASSLLGAVGNTIYF. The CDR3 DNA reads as TGTGCCAGCAGTTTACTGGGGGCGGTTGGAAACACCATATATTTT.

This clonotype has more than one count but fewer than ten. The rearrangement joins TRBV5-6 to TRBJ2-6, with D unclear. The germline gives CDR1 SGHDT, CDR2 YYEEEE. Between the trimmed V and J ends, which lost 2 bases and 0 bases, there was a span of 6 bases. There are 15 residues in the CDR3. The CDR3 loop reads CASSFPISGANVLTF. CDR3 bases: TGTGCCAGCAGCTTTCCGATCTCTGGGGCCAACGTCCTGACTTTC.

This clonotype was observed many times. CDR3 residues: CASRSPFYNEQFF. The CDR3 nucleotides are TGTGCCAGCAGAAGTCCCTTCTACAATGAGCAGTTCTTC. This rearrangement joins TRBV2 to TRBJ2-1, with D hard to call. The CDR3 is 13 residues long. Per the germline V gene, CDR1 is SNHLY and CDR2 is FYNNEI. With 6 bases removed from V and 3 bases from J, the gap between germline ends came to 9 bases.

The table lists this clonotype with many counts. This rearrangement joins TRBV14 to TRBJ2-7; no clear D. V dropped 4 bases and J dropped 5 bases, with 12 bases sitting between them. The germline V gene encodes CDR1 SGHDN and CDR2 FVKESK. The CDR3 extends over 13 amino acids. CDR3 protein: CASSRQVLDEQYF. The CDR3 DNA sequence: TGTGCCAGCAGCCGACAAGTTCTCGACGAGCAGTACTTC.